This T cell receptor (beta chain) originates from a study of OX40 agonist ivuxolimab in advanced cancers. People who had autoimmune disease history or systemic immunosuppression were excluded. Trimming removed 1 base at V and 1 base at J, with 7 bases between. Germline V CDR1 and CDR2: SGHTA, FQGNSA. There are 14 residues in the CDR3. Data came from immunoSEQ multiplex PCR; TCRdb stores just in-frame clones and leaves some out. This table has fewer than 65,000 clones, 85% to 95% appearing once. The chain joins TRBV7-2 to TRBJ1-1; no clear D gene. Sample: CD4+ or CD8+ T cells sorted from blood, taken in a trial of the OX40 agonist ivuxolimab. The origin of this receptor is an adult with an advanced solid tumor such as melanoma, head and neck, liver or kidney cancer. CDR3 sequence: CASSLGGWNTEAFF. The CDR3 DNA reads as TGTGCCAGCAGCTTAGGGGGTTGGAACACTGAAGCTTTCTTT.